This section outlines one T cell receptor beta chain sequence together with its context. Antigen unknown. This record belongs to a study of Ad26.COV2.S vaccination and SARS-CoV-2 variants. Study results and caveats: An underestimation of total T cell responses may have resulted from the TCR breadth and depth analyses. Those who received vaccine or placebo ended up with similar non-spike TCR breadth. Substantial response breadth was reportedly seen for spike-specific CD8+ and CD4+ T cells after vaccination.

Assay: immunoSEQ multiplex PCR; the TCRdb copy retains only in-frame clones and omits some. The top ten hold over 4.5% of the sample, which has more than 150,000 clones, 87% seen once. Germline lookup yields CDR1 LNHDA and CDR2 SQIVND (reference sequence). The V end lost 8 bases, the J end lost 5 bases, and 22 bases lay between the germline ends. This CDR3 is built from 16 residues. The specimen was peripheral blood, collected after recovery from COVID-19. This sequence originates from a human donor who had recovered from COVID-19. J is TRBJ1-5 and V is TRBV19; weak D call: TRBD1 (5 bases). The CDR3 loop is CASGGAWEVWDQPQHF. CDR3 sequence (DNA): TGTGCCAGTGGAGGGGCGTGGGAAGTTTGGGATCAGCCCCAGCATTTT.